Included here is one T cell receptor beta chain sequence, with context. Its antigen is currently unknown. The entry originates in a study of radiation and T cells in renal cell carcinoma. The study's findings and limits: Baseline intratumoral clonotype presence is unknown without pretreatment biopsies.

V was clipped by 4 bases and J by 9 bases, with 9 bases between them. CDR3 length: 11 amino acids. Germline V CDR1 and CDR2: ENHRY, SYGVKD. Time point in this sample: blood 2 weeks post-SBRT. Stated treatment: 15 Gy SBRT to primary tumor, nephrectomy 4 weeks later. Profiled with immunoSEQ multiplex PCR; TCRdb holds only in-frame clones, not every one. The profile shows 70,000 to 90,000 clones, 80% to 90% of them singletons. The source was blood, collected from a patient whose treatment included radiotherapy and nephrectomy. The chain joins TRBV10-3 to TRBJ1-2, with D possibly being TRBD1 (5 bases). The clonotype comes from a woman aged 50 to 65 with renal cell carcinoma. This chain's CDR3 is CAISGDESYTF. The CDR3 DNA reads TGTGCCATCAGTGGGGACGAGAGCTACACCTTC.